This T cell receptor beta chain was captured by sequencing in a study of T cells in Graves' hyperthyroidism and ophthalmopathy. It was RNA transcripts that yielded the amplified TCR beta CDR3 regions. Using the HTBI primer set, a first-round RT-PCR was run on the TCR CDR3. TCRdb ran MiXCR on the multiplex PCR reads and lists one entry per CDR3 protein. The profile shows 600,000 to 900,000 distinct CDR3 sequences, around 17% of them singletons. Newly diagnosed hyperthyroidism, duration under 2 months, in patients aged 18 to 65. V dropped 6 bases and J dropped 4 bases, with 12 bases sitting between them. The CDR3 consists of 14 residues. Germline V CDR1 and CDR2: LNHDA, SQIVND (reference sequence).

V and J are TRBV19 and TRBJ1-4; maybe TRBD1 (5 bases). Material for sequencing was blood. This TCR was sampled from a man between 18 and 29 years old with Graves' hyperthyroidism. In nucleotides, the CDR3 is TGTGCCAGTAGGTCCGGGACGGTTAATGAAAAACTGTTTTTT. As protein: CASRSGTVNEKLFF. The full variable domain, in which reference TRBV19 and TRBJ1-4 provide the parts outside the CDR3, is DGGITQSPKYLFRKEGQNVTLSCEQNLNHDAMYWYRQDPGQGLRLIYYSQIVNDFQKGDIAEGYSVSREKKESFPLTVTSAQKNPTAFYLCASRSGTVNEKLFFGSGTQLSVL.